This T cell receptor (beta chain) was found in a study of T cells in Graves' hyperthyroidism and ophthalmopathy. Study-level results: Prediction of ophthalmopathy progression came a median around 6 months pre-onset. Blood also carried most thyroid clonotypes expanded above 0.001.

A remark on this clonotype: No antigen is known for it.

The V and J ends lost 5 bases and 2 bases, in that order; junction bases with no gene match: 7. The germline CDR1 and CDR2 sequences are SGHTA and FQGNSA. CDR3 length: 16 amino acids. Amplified TCR beta CDR3 regions came from RNA transcripts. First-round RT-PCR targeting the TCR CDR3 was performed with the HTBI primer set. One entry per CDR3 protein, called by TCRdb with MiXCR from the multiplex PCR reads. The table includes around 540,000 distinct CDR3 sequences, roughly 46% detected once. Graves' hyperthyroidism was deemed stable given no ophthalmopathy progression within 18 months. Uncontrolled infection, other autoimmune disease, pregnancy and lactation each barred patients from inclusion.

The rearrangement uses TRBV7-2 and TRBJ2-7, with 12 bases fitting TRBD2. Sequenced material: peripheral blood or thyroid tissue (not recorded which). The receptor was isolated from a woman younger than 30 with Graves' hyperthyroidism. CDR3 sequence: CASSQGTSGSPYEQYF. CDR3 nucleotide sequence: TGTGCCAGCAGCCAGGGGACTAGCGGGTCCCCCTACGAGCAGTACTTC.